The T cell receptor (beta chain) under discussion was sequenced for a study of blood T cell repertoires in COVID-19. Data came from immunoSEQ multiplex PCR; TCRdb stores just in-frame clones and leaves some out. The sample shows about 140,000 clones, over 65% of them seen only once. Judged by abundance, this clone is medium-sized. Trimming removed 6 bases from V and 7 bases from J, with 10 bases in between. Per germline, CDR1 SGHAT and CDR2 FQNNGV. The CDR3 spans 12 residues. Input material: peripheral blood. The V gene is TRBV11-2, the J gene TRBJ2-1; no clear D. The TCR comes from a human donor in a cohort sampled during active COVID-19. The CDR3 nucleotides are TGTGCCAGCAGTCCCCTGAGGAATGAGCAGTTCTTC. It specifies CASSPLRNEQFF.